Each of the 10 T cell receptor beta chains below was sequenced from the same sample in a study of cytomegalovirus exposure and HLA in healthy donors. PCR was performed using 60 Vbeta and 13 Jbeta primers. Repertoires were generated with immunoSEQ multiplex PCR, while TCRdb's copy carries only in-frame clones and drops some. The sample holds over 65,000 clones, roughly 77% seen once. What was sequenced was PBMCs. These receptors originate from a man in his forties in good health and CMV-seronegative.

This clone has only one observation. The CDR3 sequence: CASSFVQGQPQHF. DNA of the CDR3: TGTGCCAGCAGTTTCGTGCAGGGGCAGCCCCAGCATTTT. This rearrangement joins TRBV27 to TRBJ1-5, with D perhaps matching TRBD1 (6 bases). CDR3 length: 13 amino acids. Between the trimmed V and J ends, which lost 3 bases and 7 bases, there was a span of 10 bases. Germline loops: CDR1 MNHEY, CDR2 SMNVEV (reference sequence).

The CDR3 DNA reads TGCGCCAGTAGTTTAGTAGCGGGAACCCATGAGCAGTTCTTC. Its translation is CASSLVAGTHEQFF. This chain links TRBV5-1 with TRBJ2-1, with 8 nucleotides matching TRBD2. Germline-derived CDR1 and CDR2 are SGHRS and YFSETQ. There are 14 residues in the CDR3. With V trimmed by 8 bases and J by 8 bases, 12 bases remained unmatched. The whole variable domain, remainder taken from reference TRBV5-1 and TRBJ2-1, is KAGVTQTPRYLIKTRGQQVTLSCSPISGHRSVSWYQQTPGQGLQFLFEYFSETQRNKGNFPGRFSGRQFSNSRSEMNVSTLELGDSALYLCASSLVAGTHEQFFGPGTRLTVL.

The genes are TRBV28 and TRBJ1-2; TRBD1 might be the D (5 bases). This CDR3 spans 15 amino acids. Germline assignment: CDR1 MDHEN and CDR2 SYDVKM. Trimming left V 1 base short and J 4 bases short, with 13 bases between. Here the CDR3 reads CASSLLSGRIYGYTF. The CDR3 bases are TGTGCCAGCAGTTTATTGTCAGGGAGGATCTATGGCTACACCTTC.

This chain's CDR3 is CASAAGNSYGYTF. CDR3 nucleotides: TGTGCCAGCGCCGCGGGGAACTCCTATGGCTACACCTTC. The chain employs TRBV7-2 and TRBJ1-2, with no clear D. Trimming took 8 bases from V and 4 from J, leaving 14 bases between them. Germline V gene lookup returns CDR1 SGHTA and CDR2 FQGNSA. The CDR3 is 13 amino acids.

This chain's CDR3 is CASSGQSNSNQPQHF. The CDR3 nucleotides are TGTGCCAGTAGTGGACAGAGCAATAGCAATCAGCCCCAGCATTTT. V is TRBV19 and J is TRBJ1-5, with D perhaps matching TRBD1 (6 bases). V lost 5 bases to trimming and J lost 0 bases, with 11 bases between them. Germline lookup yields CDR1 LNHDA and CDR2 SQIVND (reference sequence). The CDR3 contains 15 residues. The complete variable domain, with remaining parts taken from reference TRBV19 and TRBJ1-5, reads DGGITQSPKYLFRKEGQNVTLSCEQNLNHDAMYWYRQDPGQGLRLIYYSQIVNDFQKGDIAEGYSVSREKKESFPLTVTSAQKNPTAFYLCASSGQSNSNQPQHFGDGTRLSIL.

About this clone itself: The same CDR3 can be traced to other DNA sequences in this sample. V is TRBV6-5 and J is TRBJ1-6; TRBD1 might be the D (6 bases). This CDR3 has 15 amino acids. Looked up from germline, CDR1 is MNHEY and CDR2 is SVGAGI. Trimming removed 5 bases at V and 10 bases at J, with 18 bases between. The CDR3, as DNA: TGTGCCAGCAGTCCCAAGGGGGAGGGACCCTCACCCCTCCACTTT. Amino acid sequence: CASSPKGEGPSPLHF.

This rearrangement joins TRBV6-6 to TRBJ2-2, with 9 bases fitting TRBD1. The germline V gene encodes CDR1 MNHNY and CDR2 SVGAGI (reference sequence). There are 13 residues in the CDR3. The V gene end was trimmed by 10 bases and the J gene end by 3 bases; junction bases not matched to a gene: 3. Written as DNA, the CDR3 is TGTGCCATCCGGGACAGGGACACCGGGGAGCTGTTTTTT. Translation gives CAIRDRDTGELFF.

The V gene is TRBV6-1, the J gene TRBJ2-6, with 10 positions matching TRBD1. Germline assignment: CDR1 MNHNS and CDR2 SASEGT. The CDR3 consists of 17 residues. The J segment lost 4 bases and the V segment lost 1 base, leaving 4 bases of the junction unmatched. The chain's CDR3 is CASSEGTGGSGANVLTF. For the CDR3, the DNA is TGTGCCAGCAGTGAAGGGACAGGGGGGTCCGGGGCCAACGTCCTGACTTTC.

This clone occurred a few times. The V and J genes are TRBV18 and TRBJ1-4; D may be TRBD1 (5 bases). The CDR3 is 19 residues long. Germline V lookup: CDR1 KGHSH, CDR2 LQKENI. V lost 2 bases to trimming and J lost 0 bases, with 19 bases between them. CDR3: CASSPSSAGILATNEKLFF. The CDR3 region has the DNA TGTGCCAGCTCACCATCGAGTGCAGGGATCCTTGCAACTAATGAAAAACTGTTTTTT.

A few counts support this clone. This chain uses TRBV6-4 with TRBJ2-1; 11 bases agree with TRBD1. This CDR3 region has 15 residues. Looked up from germline, CDR1 is MRHNA and CDR2 is SNTAGT. V lost 2 bases to trimming and J lost 7 bases; unmatched junction nucleotides: 4. This chain's CDR3 is CASSDGTGGGNEQFF. For the CDR3, the DNA is TGTGCCAGCAGTGACGGGACAGGGGGAGGGAATGAGCAGTTCTTC.